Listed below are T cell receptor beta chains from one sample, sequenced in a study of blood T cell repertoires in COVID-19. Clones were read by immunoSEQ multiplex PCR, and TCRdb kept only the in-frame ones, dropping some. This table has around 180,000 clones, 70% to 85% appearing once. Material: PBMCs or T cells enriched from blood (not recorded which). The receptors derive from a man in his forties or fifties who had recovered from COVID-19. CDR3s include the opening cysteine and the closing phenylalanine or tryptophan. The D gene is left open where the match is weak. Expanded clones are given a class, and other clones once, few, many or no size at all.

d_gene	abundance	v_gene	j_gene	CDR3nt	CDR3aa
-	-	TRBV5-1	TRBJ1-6	TGCGCCAGCAGCTTTTCGAGCTCCCGGCGGGCACCCCTCCACTTT	CASSFSSSRRAPLHF
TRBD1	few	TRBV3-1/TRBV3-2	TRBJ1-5	TGTGCCAGCAGCCAAACAGGGGTAAGCAATCAGCCCCAGCATTTT	CASSQTGVSNQPQHF
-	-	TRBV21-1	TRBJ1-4	TGTGCCAGCAAGGGGGGGTGGCGGTGTGAAAAACTGTTTTTT	CASKGGWRCEKLFF
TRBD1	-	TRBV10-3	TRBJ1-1	TGTGCCATCAAGGGGACAGGGCGCGGCGGTCCTGAAGCTTTCTTT	CAIKGTGRGGPEAFF
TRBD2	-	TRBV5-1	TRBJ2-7	TGCGCCAGCACCCCTAGCGGGGCCCCCTCCTACGAGCAGTACTTC	CASTPSGAPSYEQYF
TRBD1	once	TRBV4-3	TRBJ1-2	TGCGCCAGCAGCCAATCGAGCGGGGGGAAGGGGGCGAACTATGGCTACACCTTC	CASSQSSGGKGANYGYTF
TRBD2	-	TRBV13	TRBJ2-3	TGTGCCAGCAGCCAAGCGGGGACTAGCGGGGGAGATACGCAGTATTTT	CASSQAGTSGGDTQYF
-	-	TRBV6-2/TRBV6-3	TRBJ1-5	TGTGCCAGCAGTGGCAGGGTGGGGAATCAGCCCCAGCATTTT	CASSGRVGNQPQHF
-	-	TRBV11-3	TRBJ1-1	TGTGCCAGCAGCAAACAGGGTAACACTGAAGCTTTCTTT	CASSKQGNTEAFF
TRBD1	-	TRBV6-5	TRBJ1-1	TGTGCCAGCAGCCGACAAGGACAGGGAGAAAGAGCTTTCTTT	CASSRQGQGERAFF
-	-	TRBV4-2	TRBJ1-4	TGTGCCAGCAGCCAGTCCGGGATAGGAGGAGAAAAACTGTTTTTT	CASSQSGIGGEKLFF
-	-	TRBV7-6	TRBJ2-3	TGTGCCAGCAGTGTGAACTACAACACAGATACGCAGTATTTT	CASSVNYNTDTQYF
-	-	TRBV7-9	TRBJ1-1	TGTGCCAGCAGCTCACGAGGGGAGGTGAACACTGAAGCTTTCTTT	CASSSRGEVNTEAFF
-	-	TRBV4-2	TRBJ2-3	TGTGCCAGCAGCCAAGATTTCGGGGGGCCCACAGATACGCAGTATTTT	CASSQDFGGPTDTQYF
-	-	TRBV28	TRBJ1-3	TGTGCCAGCAGTCCTTCCGCACACAGGAATGGAAACACCATATATTTT	CASSPSAHRNGNTIYF
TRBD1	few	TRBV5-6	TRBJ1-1	TGTGCCAGCATCGCGACAGGGACGCCGGGCACTGAAGCTTTCTTT	CASIATGTPGTEAFF
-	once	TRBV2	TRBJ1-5	TGTGCCAGCAGTGGAGGGGGGGGGAGAGCGGAGGGTAACTCGCCCCAGCATTTT	CASSGGGGRAEGNSPQHF
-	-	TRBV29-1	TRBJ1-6	TGCAGCGTTCCGAGACTCTCCTATAATTCACCCCTCCACTTT	CSVPRLSYNSPLHF
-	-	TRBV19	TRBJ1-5	TGTGCCAGTACCAATCGCGGGGTTAGTCAGCCCCAGCATTTT	CASTNRGVSQPQHF
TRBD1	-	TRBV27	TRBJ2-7	TGTGCCAGCAGTTTAAAGTGGACAGGGAACTACGAGCAGTACTTC	CASSLKWTGNYEQYF
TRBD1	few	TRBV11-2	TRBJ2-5	TGTGCCAGCAGCTCGTTACGGACAGGGTACCAAGAGACCCAGTACTTC	CASSSLRTGYQETQYF
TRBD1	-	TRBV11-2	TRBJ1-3	TGTGCCAGCAGCTCCGACAGGGGTAGAAACACCATATATTTT	CASSSDRGRNTIYF
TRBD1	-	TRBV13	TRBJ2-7	TGTGCCAGCAGCTTGGGACAGATCTCCTACGAGCAGTACTTC	CASSLGQISYEQYF
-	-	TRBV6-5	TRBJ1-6	TGTGCCAGCAGTTACGAAAGAGAAGCTAATTCACCCCTCCACTTT	CASSYEREANSPLHF
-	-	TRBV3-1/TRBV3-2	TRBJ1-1	TGTGCCAGCAGCCTCTTGAACACTGAAGCTTTCTTT	CASSLLNTEAFF
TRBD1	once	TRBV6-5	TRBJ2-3	TGTGCCAGCAGGAGCCCAGGGGGCGGGAATACGCAGTATTTT	CASRSPGGGNTQYF
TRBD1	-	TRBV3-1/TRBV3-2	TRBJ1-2	TGTGCCAGCAGCCAGACCGGGACAGGGAGAAACTATGGCTACACCTTC	CASSQTGTGRNYGYTF
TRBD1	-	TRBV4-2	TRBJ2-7	TGTGCCAGCAGCCAAGATACAGGGGGTTCCTACGAGCAGTACTTC	CASSQDTGGSYEQYF
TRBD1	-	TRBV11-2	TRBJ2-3	TGTGCCAGCAGCGTCGGGACAGCACGTCCTAGCACAGATACGCAGTATTTT	CASSVGTARPSTDTQYF
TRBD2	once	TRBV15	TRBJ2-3	TGTGCCACCAGCAGAGATGAGGGAGGGCGCAGCGGATTCACAGATACGCAGTATTTT	CATSRDEGGRSGFTDTQYF
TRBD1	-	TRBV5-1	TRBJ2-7	TGCGCCAGCGCAGGGGGCGCATCCTACGAGCAGTACTTC	CASAGGASYEQYF
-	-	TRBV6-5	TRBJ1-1	TGTGCCAGCTGGGGAGAGAACACTGAAGCTTTCTTT	CASWGENTEAFF
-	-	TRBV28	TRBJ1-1	TGTGCCAGCAGTTTATATGGGCTCAGGACTGAAGCTTTCTTT	CASSLYGLRTEAFF
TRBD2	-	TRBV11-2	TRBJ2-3	TGTGCCAGCAGCCCCTCGGCCGGACTAGCGAGTTTTGATACGCAGTATTTT	CASSPSAGLASFDTQYF
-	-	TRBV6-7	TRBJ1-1	TGTGCCAGCAGGCTACAGGGCGACACTGAAGCTTTCTTT	CASRLQGDTEAFF
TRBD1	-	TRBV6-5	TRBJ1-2	TGTGCCAGCAGTTCTAGCTCGGGACAGGGAAGGATCACCTTC	CASSSSSGQGRITF
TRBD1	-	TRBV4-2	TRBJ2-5	TGTGCCAGCAGCCAAGGGGACAGGGCCCAAGAGACCCAGTACTTC	CASSQGDRAQETQYF
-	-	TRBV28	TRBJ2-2	TGTGCCAGCAGAAAGACAACGAACACCGGGGAGCTGTTTTTT	CASRKTTNTGELFF